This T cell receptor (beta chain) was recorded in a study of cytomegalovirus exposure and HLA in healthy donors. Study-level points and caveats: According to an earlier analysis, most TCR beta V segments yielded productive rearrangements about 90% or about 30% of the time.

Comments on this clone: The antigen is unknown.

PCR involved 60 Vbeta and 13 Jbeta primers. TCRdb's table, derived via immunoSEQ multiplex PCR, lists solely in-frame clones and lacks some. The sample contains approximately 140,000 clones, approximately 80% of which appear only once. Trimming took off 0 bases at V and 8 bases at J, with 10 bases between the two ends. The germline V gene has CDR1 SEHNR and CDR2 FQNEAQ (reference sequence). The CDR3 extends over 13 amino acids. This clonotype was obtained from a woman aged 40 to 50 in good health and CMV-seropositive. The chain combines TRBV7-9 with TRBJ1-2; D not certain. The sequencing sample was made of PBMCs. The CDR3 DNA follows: TGTGCCAGCAGCTTAGCCGCGGAGTCGGGCTACACCTTC. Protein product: CASSLAAESGYTF. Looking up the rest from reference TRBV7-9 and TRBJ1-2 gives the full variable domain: DTGVSQNPRHKITKRGQNVTFRCDPISEHNRLYWYRQTLGQGPEFLTYFQNEAQLEKSRLLSDRFSAERPKGSFSTLEIQRTEQGDSAMYLCASSLAAESGYTFGSGTRLTVV.